This TCR beta chain was found in a study of T cell changes during pregnancy in multiple sclerosis. Trimming removed 4 bases from V and 6 bases from J, with 13 bases in between. The CDR3 totals 15 residues. Germline-derived CDR1 and CDR2 are MGHRA and YSYEKL. Sequenced by immunoSEQ multiplex PCR; TCRdb stores in-frame clones only, minus some. The profile shows some 58,000 clones, 90% to 97% of them singletons. The chain employs TRBV4-1 and TRBJ1-6; a possible D gene is TRBD1 (6 bases). This specimen was CD8+ T cells from peripheral blood mononuclear cells, taken after pregnancy. The receptor was derived from a female donor with multiple sclerosis, enrolled in a pregnancy study. The CDR3 region has the DNA TGCGCCAGCAGCCTAGGGGGTTCAGGTAATTCACCCCTCCACTTT. Protein: CASSLGGSGNSPLHF.